This T cell receptor beta chain was sequenced for a study of CD8+CD57+ T cells in acquired aplastic anemia. Across the whole study: Across the sorted CD4+ and CD8+ cells, DNA amounts averaged around 3.2 ug. Regarding the study as a whole: CD8+ Simpson's diversity showed no significant patient-control difference.

Genomic DNA, serving as template, underwent TCR beta VDJ and CDR3 profiling. TCRdb used MiXCR to reprocess the reads, holding one entry per CDR3 protein. Of some 120,000 distinct CDR3 sequences in the sample, roughly 40% were seen once. Selection for sequencing was limited to patients who had shown CD8+CD57+ cell expansion by flow cytometry. In all patients, the disease was severe acquired aplastic anemia. All patients were therapy-naive when blood was sampled. A few counts support this clonotype. Antigen specificity is unknown. The junction differs from germline at one of its ends, possibly a read error. This CDR3 has 14 amino acids. The germline V gene encodes CDR1 SGHTA and CDR2 FQGNSA.

Sequenced material: sorted CD4+, CD8+, or CD8+CD57+ T cells (not recorded which) from PBMCs. This chain uses TRBV7-2 with TRBJ1-5; D is perhaps TRBD1 (6 bases). This receptor was obtained from a human donor with aplastic anemia. CDR3 sequence reads: CASSPSGTHQPPHF. CDR3 DNA sequence: TGTGCCAGCAGCCCGTCCGGGACACATCAGCCCCCGCATTTT.